This T cell receptor (beta chain) comes out of a study of human T cells and chemical hapten exposure. TCRdb analysed the RACE reads with MiXCR anew, one entry per CDR3 protein. This table holds nearly 110,000 distinct CDR3 sequences, approximately 12% found once. Time point given: pre-sensitization, week 0. Noted treatment: therapeutic diphenylcyclopropenone sensitization with weekly scalp DPC. Those who donated were patients with alopecia, 18 to 70 years of age, and suitable for DPC. The CDR3 length is 10 residues. CDR1 is MNHEY and CDR2 is SVGEGT in the germline V gene. V lost 4 bases, J lost 8 bases, and 4 bases lay in between.

Sequencing used whole blood, obtained in connection with sensitization to the hapten diphenylcyclopropenone (DPC). The origin of this receptor is a woman aged 45-65 years with alopecia areata. Some clones in this sample may be carry-over from other donors' samples. The genes are TRBV6-2 or TRBV6-3 and TRBJ2-3; no clear D gene. The CDR3 is CASSSVTQYF. As DNA, the CDR3 is TGTGCCAGCAGTTCAGTTACGCAGTATTTT.